The clone carrying this TCR beta chain was seen at least ten times. These data originate in a study of spatial heterogeneity in lung cancer. TCRdb used MiXCR to reprocess the 5' RACE reads, holding one entry per CDR3 protein. The sample holds under 100,000 distinct CDR3 sequences, 7.5% to 10% seen once. With 4 bases removed from V and 2 bases from J, the gap between germline ends came to 16 bases. Germline loops: CDR1 ENHRY, CDR2 SYGVKD. The CDR3 runs to 16 residues. Time point in this sample: sample taken at primary tumor resection. Whole RNA from tumor, nontumor lung or frozen PBMC was sequenced unsorted.

The sequences come from PBMCs, collected at surgery. This sequence originates from a male donor with early-stage non-small cell lung cancer. This chain joins TRBV10-3 and TRBJ2-3; D is ambiguous. CDR3 region: CAISGNRLSITDTQYF. The CDR3 bases are TGTGCCATCAGTGGTAATCGATTGTCCATCACAGATACGCAGTATTTT.